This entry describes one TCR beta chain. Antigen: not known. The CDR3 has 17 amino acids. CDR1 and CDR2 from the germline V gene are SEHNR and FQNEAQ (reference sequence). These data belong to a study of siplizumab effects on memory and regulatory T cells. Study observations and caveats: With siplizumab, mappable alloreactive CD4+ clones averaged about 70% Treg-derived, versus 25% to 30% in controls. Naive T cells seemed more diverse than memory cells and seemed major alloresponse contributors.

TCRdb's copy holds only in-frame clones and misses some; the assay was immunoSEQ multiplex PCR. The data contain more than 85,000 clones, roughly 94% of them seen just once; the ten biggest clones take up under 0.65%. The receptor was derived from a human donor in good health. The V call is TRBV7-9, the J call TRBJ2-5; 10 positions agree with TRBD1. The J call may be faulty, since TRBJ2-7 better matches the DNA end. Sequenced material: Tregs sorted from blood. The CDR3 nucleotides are TGTGCCAGCAGCTTAGGAACGGGGACAGGGGTTTGGTACGAGCAGTACTTC. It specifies CASSLGTGTGVWYEQYF.